This is a list of T cell receptor beta chains from one sample in a study of T cell responses to AZD1222 COVID-19 vaccine. Only in-frame clones appear in the TCRdb table, and some are missing; sequencing was by immunoSEQ multiplex PCR. This sample has about 130,000 clones, with around 85% found just once. Sequencing used peripheral blood, obtained 28 days after the second AZD1222 dose. These receptors all come from an adult who received the AZD1222 COVID-19 vaccine. The CDR3 runs from the conserved cysteine through the conserved F or W. A D gene is named only where the DNA matches it firmly. The size entry is marked missing in some rows and otherwise reads once, few, many or a size class.

cdr3_aa cdr3_nt j_call clone_size d_call v_call
CASSAGWGFEAFF TGCGCCAGCAGTGCAGGGTGGGGATTCGAAGCTTTCTTT TRBJ1-1 - - TRBV10-2
CASSPGQGVSPLHF TGCGCCAGCAGCCCGGGACAGGGGGTCTCACCCCTCCACTTT TRBJ1-6 - TRBD1 TRBV10-1
CAIRRPTDTQYF TGTGCCATCAGAAGACCTACAGATACGCAGTATTTT TRBJ2-3 - - TRBV5-4
CASFWGYSGYTF TGTGCCAGTTTTTGGGGCTATAGCGGCTACACCTTC TRBJ1-2 - - TRBV12-3/TRBV12-4
CATSERGRGTDTQYF TGTGCCACCAGCGAGCGGGGGCGAGGCACAGATACGCAGTATTTT TRBJ2-3 - TRBD2 TRBV24-1
CASSPVGREDYGYTF TGCGCCAGCAGCCCGGTGGGCAGGGAGGACTATGGCTACACCTTC TRBJ1-2 - - TRBV5-1
CASRPGQGALGNQPQHF TGTGCCAGTAGACCGGGACAGGGGGCTTTGGGCAATCAGCCCCAGCATTTT TRBJ1-5 - TRBD1 TRBV19
CASGRGGKTYGYTF TGTGCCAGCGGAAGGGGAGGGAAAACTTATGGCTACACCTTC TRBJ1-2 - - TRBV6-5
CATVPLSGYTDTQYF TGTGCCACCGTACCCCTTAGCGGATACACAGATACGCAGTATTTT TRBJ2-3 - - TRBV2
CASSQDLTYEQYF TGTGCCAGCAGCCAAGATCTCACCTACGAGCAGTACTTC TRBJ2-7 - - TRBV4-2
CASSGGYNEQFF TGTGCCAGCAGCGGAGGGTACAATGAGCAGTTCTTC TRBJ2-1 - - TRBV7-8
CASSPNPNHSNQPQHF TGTGCCAGCTCACCAAATCCCAACCATAGCAATCAGCCCCAGCATTTT TRBJ1-5 once - TRBV18
CASSFVSVQTQYF TGTGCCAGCAGTTTCGTTAGCGTACAGACCCAGTACTTC TRBJ2-5 - - TRBV28
CASSQGLPTNEKLFF TGTGCCAGTAGTCAAGGGCTACCAACTAATGAAAAACTGTTTTTT TRBJ1-4 - - TRBV7-9
CASSPAARNEQFF TGTGCCAGCAGCCCCGCAGCGAGAAATGAGCAGTTCTTC TRBJ2-1 once - TRBV7-2
CASSGTESYEQYF TGTGCCAGTTCCGGGACAGAATCCTACGAGCAGTACTTC TRBJ2-7 - TRBD1 TRBV12-3/TRBV12-4